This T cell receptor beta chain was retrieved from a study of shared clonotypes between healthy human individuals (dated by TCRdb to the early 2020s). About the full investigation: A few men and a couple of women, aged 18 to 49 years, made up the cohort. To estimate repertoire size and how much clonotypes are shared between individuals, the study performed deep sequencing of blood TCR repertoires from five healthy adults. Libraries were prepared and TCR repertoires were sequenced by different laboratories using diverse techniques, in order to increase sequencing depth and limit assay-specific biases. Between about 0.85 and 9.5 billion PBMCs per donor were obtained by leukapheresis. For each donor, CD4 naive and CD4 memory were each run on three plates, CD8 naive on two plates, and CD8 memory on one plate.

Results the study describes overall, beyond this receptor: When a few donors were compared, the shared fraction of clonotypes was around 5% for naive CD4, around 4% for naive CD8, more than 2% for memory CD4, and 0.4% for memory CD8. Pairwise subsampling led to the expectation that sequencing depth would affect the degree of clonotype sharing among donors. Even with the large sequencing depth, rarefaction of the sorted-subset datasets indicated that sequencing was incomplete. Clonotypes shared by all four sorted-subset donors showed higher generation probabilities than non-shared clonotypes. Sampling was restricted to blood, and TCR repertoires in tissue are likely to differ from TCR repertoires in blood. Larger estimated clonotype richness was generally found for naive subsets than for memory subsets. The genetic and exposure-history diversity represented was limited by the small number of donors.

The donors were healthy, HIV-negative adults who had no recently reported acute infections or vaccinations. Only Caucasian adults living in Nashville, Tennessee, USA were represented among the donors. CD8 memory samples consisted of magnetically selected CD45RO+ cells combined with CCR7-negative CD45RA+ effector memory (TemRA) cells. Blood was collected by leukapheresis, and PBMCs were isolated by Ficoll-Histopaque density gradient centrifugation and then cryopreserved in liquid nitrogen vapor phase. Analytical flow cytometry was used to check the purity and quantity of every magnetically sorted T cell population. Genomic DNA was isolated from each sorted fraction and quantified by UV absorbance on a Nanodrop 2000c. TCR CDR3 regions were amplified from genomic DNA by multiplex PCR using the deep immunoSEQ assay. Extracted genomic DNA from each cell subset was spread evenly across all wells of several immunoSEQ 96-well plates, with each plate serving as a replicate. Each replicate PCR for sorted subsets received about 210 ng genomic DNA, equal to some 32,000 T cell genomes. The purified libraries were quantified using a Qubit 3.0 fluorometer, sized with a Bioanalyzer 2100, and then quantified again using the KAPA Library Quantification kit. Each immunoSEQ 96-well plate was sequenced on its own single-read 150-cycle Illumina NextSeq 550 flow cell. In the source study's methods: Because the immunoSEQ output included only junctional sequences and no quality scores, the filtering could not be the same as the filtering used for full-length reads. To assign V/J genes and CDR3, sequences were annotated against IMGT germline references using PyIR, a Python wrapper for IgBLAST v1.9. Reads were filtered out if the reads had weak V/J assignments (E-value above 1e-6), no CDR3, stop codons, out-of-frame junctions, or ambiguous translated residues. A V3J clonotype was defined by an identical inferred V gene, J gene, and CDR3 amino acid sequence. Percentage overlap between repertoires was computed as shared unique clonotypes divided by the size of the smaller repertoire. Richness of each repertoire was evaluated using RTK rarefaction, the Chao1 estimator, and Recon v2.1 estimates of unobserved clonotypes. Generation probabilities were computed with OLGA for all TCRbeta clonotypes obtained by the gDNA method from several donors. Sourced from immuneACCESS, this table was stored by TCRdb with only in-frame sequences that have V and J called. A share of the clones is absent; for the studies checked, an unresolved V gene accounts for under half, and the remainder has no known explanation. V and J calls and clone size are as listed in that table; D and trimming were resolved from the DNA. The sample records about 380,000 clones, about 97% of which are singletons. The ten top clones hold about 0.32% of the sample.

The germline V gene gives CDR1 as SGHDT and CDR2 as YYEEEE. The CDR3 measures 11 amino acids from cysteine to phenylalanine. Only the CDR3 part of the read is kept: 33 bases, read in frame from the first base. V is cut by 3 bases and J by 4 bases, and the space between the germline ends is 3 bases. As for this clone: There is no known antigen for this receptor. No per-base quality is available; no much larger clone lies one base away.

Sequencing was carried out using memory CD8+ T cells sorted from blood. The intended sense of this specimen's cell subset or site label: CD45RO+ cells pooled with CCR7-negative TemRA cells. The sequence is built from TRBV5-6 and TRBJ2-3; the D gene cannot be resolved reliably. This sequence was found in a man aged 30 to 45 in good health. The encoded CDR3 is CASSSPDTQYF. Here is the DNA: TGTGCCAGCAGCTCGCCAGATACGCAGTATTTT. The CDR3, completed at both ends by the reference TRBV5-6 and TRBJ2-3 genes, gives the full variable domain DAGVTQSPTHLIKTRGQQVTLRCSPKSGHDTVSWYQQALGQGPQFIFQYYEEEERQRGNFPDRFSGHQFPNYSSELNVNALLLGDSALYLCASSSPDTQYFGPGTRLTVL.